The sequence of this TCR beta chain was determined in a study of blood T cells in healthy people across ages. The V segment lost 4 bases and the J segment 6 bases; nucleotides outside the gene matches: 2. The germline gives CDR1 SGHTA, CDR2 FQGNSA. The CDR3 is made up of 14 amino acids. Next came a second PCR, run for about 6 to 11 cycles, which used a sample-barcoded 5' primer along with a J-beta primer mix. TCRdb re-analysed the 5' RACE reads in MiXCR, keeping a single row per CDR3 protein. The sample contains around 650,000 distinct CDR3 sequences, about 30% of which appear only once. The chain combines TRBV7-2 with TRBJ1-4; 10 positions agree with TRBD1. Sequencing used blood. The TCR comes from an elderly woman in good health. The CDR3 protein is CASSYGTGDEKLFF. Here the CDR3 DNA reads TGTGCCAGCAGCTACGGGACAGGGGATGAAAAACTGTTTTTT.